Shown below are 24 T cell receptor beta chains from a single sample sequenced in a study of T cells in Graves' hyperthyroidism and ophthalmopathy. Using RNA transcripts as the source, TCR beta CDR3 regions were amplified. HTBI primers were employed in a first-round RT-PCR of the TCR CDR3. TCRdb ran MiXCR on the multiplex PCR reads and lists one entry per CDR3 protein. The sample contains fewer than 900,000 distinct CDR3 sequences, around 20% of which appear only once. Sequenced material: blood. These receptors all stem from a woman aged 50 to 60 with Graves' hyperthyroidism that later progressed to Graves' ophthalmopathy.

This clonotype was found a few times. This rearrangement joins TRBV24-1 to TRBJ2-1, with 13 bases aligning to TRBD2. This CDR3 is built from 16 residues. CDR1 and CDR2 from the germline V gene are KGHDR and SFDVKD. V lost 4 bases, J lost 4 bases, and 3 bases stayed unmatched. The CDR3: CATSERLAGGYNEQFF. The CDR3 bases are TGTGCCACCAGTGAAAGACTAGCGGGGGGTTACAATGAGCAGTTCTTC.

The table lists this clonotype with many counts. The gene calls are TRBV12-3 or TRBV12-4 and TRBJ2-5; 8 bases agree with TRBD2. This CDR3 contains 18 residues. The junction had 17 bases not matched to a gene; V was cut back by 6 bases and J by 2 bases. Here the CDR3 reads CASSPGGVSPTVQETQYF. The DNA of the CDR3 is TGTGCCAGCAGCCCCGGGGGGGTTTCGCCCACCGTTCAAGAGACCCAGTACTTC.

The CDR3 DNA reads as TGCAGTGCTAGAGATACCAAGCTGGGGGATTCACCCCTCCACTTT. As protein: CSARDTKLGDSPLHF. This chain joins TRBV20-1 and TRBJ1-6, with D perhaps matching TRBD1 (5 bases). Germline V gene lookup returns CDR1 DFQATT and CDR2 SNEGSKA (reference sequence). The V end was cut by 0 bases, the J end by 8 bases, with 14 bases between. This CDR3 comprises 15 residues.

This clonotype showed up just a few times. The rearrangement uses TRBV7-6 and TRBJ2-3; 11 bases line up with TRBD2. Trimming removed 2 bases from V and 4 bases from J; junction bases left unmatched: 8. Germline-derived CDR1 and CDR2 are SGHVS and FNYEAQ. The CDR3 consists of 17 residues. CDR3 DNA sequence: TGTGCCAGCAGCTTATCTCGGCTAGCGGGGGGCGCAGATACGCAGTATTTT. This encodes CASSLSRLAGGADTQYF.

This clonotype has just one count. This chain joins TRBV11-2 and TRBJ2-2, with TRBD2 identical over 13 bases. The CDR3 totals 18 residues. V gave up 4 bases and J gave up 2 bases; unmatched junction bases: 7. Germline V gene lookup returns CDR1 SGHAT and CDR2 FQNNGV. This chain's CDR3 is CASSSRTSGGLNTGELFF. For the CDR3, the DNA is TGTGCCAGCAGCTCCCGGACTAGCGGGGGCCTTAACACCGGGGAGCTGTTTTTT.

Worth noting for this clonotype: This may stem from a read error, because a much larger clone lies one nucleotide away. The chain combines TRBV6-2 or TRBV6-3 with TRBJ2-7, with TRBD1 as a possible D gene (5 bases). There are 13 residues in the CDR3. The germline gives CDR1 MNHEY, CDR2 SVGEGT. CDR3 protein: CASRGEHRYERYF. DNA for the CDR3: TGTGCCAGCAGAGGGGAACACCGATACGAGCGGTACTTC.

The sample holds a few counts of this clonotype. V usage is TRBV7-6 and J usage is TRBJ2-7; D is undetermined. Trimming shortened V by 0 bases and J by 6 bases, and 15 bases separated the two germline ends. Germline assignment: CDR1 SGHVS and CDR2 FNYEAQ. The CDR3 runs 15 residues. The CDR3 nucleotides read TGTGCCAGCAGCTTAGCGGTTGGGGTCGGTGGCGAGCAGTACTTC. Translating gives CASSLAVGVGGEQYF. Using reference TRBV7-6 and TRBJ2-7 for the parts outside the CDR3, the full variable domain is GAGVSQSPRYKVTKRGQDVALRCDPISGHVSLYWYRQALGQGPEFLTYFNYEAQQDKSGLPNDRFSAERPEGSISTLTIQRTEQRDSAMYRCASSLAVGVGGEQYFGPGTRLTVT.

At least ten counts were recorded for this clonotype. The chain has TRBV2 and TRBJ1-1, with D possibly being TRBD1 (6 bases). There are 14 residues in the CDR3. The germline V gene encodes CDR1 SNHLY and CDR2 FYNNEI. With 6 bases removed from V and 4 bases from J, the gap between germline ends came to 15 bases. The CDR3 coding sequence is TGTGCCAGCAGGCAGGGGATGTCCAGCACTGAAGCTTTCTTT. Translated: CASRQGMSSTEAFF.

A note on this clonotype: Because it lacks the conserved phenylalanine or tryptophan at the end, this CDR3 is likely a read error. The chain uses TRBV6-1 and TRBJ1-5; unclear D gene. With 7 bases removed from V and 6 bases from J, the gap between germline ends came to 13 bases. CDR3 size: 13 residues. The germline CDR1 and CDR2 sequences are MNHNS and SASEGT. As DNA, the CDR3 is TGTGCCAGCACGAATGGGCACAGTCAGCCCCAGCATCTT. This codes for CASTNGHSQPQHL.

This clonotype was recorded many times. The gene calls are TRBV2 and TRBJ2-3; a possible D gene is TRBD2 (5 bases). The germline gives CDR1 SNHLY, CDR2 FYNNEI. The CDR3 length is 14 residues. V was cut by 8 bases and J by 1 base, with 13 bases left in between. CDR3: CASVESGGTDTQYF. For the CDR3, the DNA is TGTGCCAGCGTGGAGAGCGGCGGCACAGATACGCAGTATTTT.

This clonotype was detected many times. The chain links TRBV2 to TRBJ1-5; D call uncertain. The CDR3 contains 15 residues. Trimming stripped 2 bases from V and 0 bases from J, with 8 bases between. Germline V gene data show CDR1 as SNHLY and CDR2 as FYNNEI. The CDR3 sequence: CASSERSLSNQPQHF. CDR3 nucleotides: TGTGCCAGCAGTGAAAGGTCACTTAGCAATCAGCCCCAGCATTTT.

There are a few counts of this clonotype. CDR3 in amino acids: CASSLTPGAVDTQYF. Here the CDR3 DNA reads TGTGCCAGCAGCTTAACTCCAGGGGCGGTAGATACGCAGTATTTT. The rearrangement uses TRBV7-2 and TRBJ2-3; the D gene is possibly TRBD1 (6 bases). CDR1 is SGHTA, CDR2 FQGNSA, per germline. This CDR3 spans 15 amino acids. V was clipped by 2 bases and J by 5 bases, with 14 bases between them.

The chain joins TRBV5-1 to TRBJ2-5, with a weak D call TRBD1 (6 bases). The CDR3 spans 16 residues. Germline V lookup: CDR1 SGHRS, CDR2 YFSETQ. The ends were cut back, 0 bases at V and 5 bases at J, with 17 bases in the middle. CDR3 residues: CASSLENFRGWETQYF. CDR3 in DNA: TGCGCCAGCAGCTTGGAAAACTTCAGGGGATGGGAGACCCAGTACTTC.

This clonotype was counted ten times or more. This sequence joins TRBV20-1 and TRBJ1-2; 7 nucleotides line up with TRBD1. Germline CDR1 reads DFQATT; CDR2 reads SNEGSKA (reference sequence). Trimming took 3 bases from V and 4 from J; bases not matched to a gene: 8. This CDR3 is built from 14 residues. This CDR3 is CSARRDSRSYGYTF. CDR3 DNA: TGCAGTGCTAGGCGGGACAGTCGGAGCTATGGCTACACCTTC.

This clonotype has at least ten counts. The CDR3 DNA reads as TGTGCCAGCAGCTTCGCCGGGACCCGGAGCACAGATACGCAGTATTTT. Translation gives CASSFAGTRSTDTQYF. The chain carries TRBV5-8 and TRBJ2-3, with D tentatively TRBD1 or TRBD2 (5 bases each). This CDR3 has 16 amino acids. The germline CDR1 and CDR2 sequences are SGHTS and YDEGEE. With 2 bases removed from V and 0 bases from J, the gap between germline ends came to 13 bases.

This clonotype appeared many times. V and J are TRBV5-1 and TRBJ2-7; possibly TRBD2 for D (5 bases). This CDR3 region has 16 residues. Germline V gives CDR1 SGHRS, CDR2 YFSETQ. V dropped 4 bases and J dropped 2 bases, with 19 bases sitting between them. CDR3: CASSPARGSAPYEQYF. In nucleotides, the CDR3 is TGCGCCAGCAGCCCAGCTCGGGGTAGCGCCCCCTACGAGCAGTACTTC.

The CDR3 is CASSYRTGNAKLFF. For the CDR3, the DNA is TGTGCCAGCAGTTATCGGACAGGGAACGCCAAACTGTTTTTT. The chain links TRBV6-5 to TRBJ1-4, with TRBD1 matching over 8 bases. This CDR3 spans 14 amino acids. Germline assignment: CDR1 MNHEY and CDR2 SVGAGI. The V segment lost 3 bases and the J segment 11 bases; nucleotides outside the gene matches: 8.

V gene TRBV24-1 combines with J gene TRBJ2-3, with D possibly matching TRBD1 (8 bases). This CDR3 has 15 amino acids. CDR1 and CDR2 (germline): KGHDR, SFDVKD. Trimming took 9 bases from V and 5 from J, leaving 20 bases between them. CDR3 amino acids: CATSGGQGKGDTQYF. The DNA of the CDR3 is TGTGCCACCTCGGGAGGACAGGGAAAAGGAGATACGCAGTATTTT.

CDR3 amino acids: CSARDRLQGVLNTIYF. CDR3 nucleotides: TGCAGTGCTAGAGATCGTTTACAGGGGGTATTGAACACCATATATTTT. The chain joins TRBV20-1 to TRBJ1-3; 8 bases map to TRBD1. The CDR3 contains 16 residues. After removal of 0 bases from V and 7 bases from J, the junction contained 11 bases not matched to a gene. In germline, CDR1 is DFQATT, CDR2 SNEGSKA (reference sequence).

The table lists this clonotype with many counts. V gene TRBV7-9 combines with J gene TRBJ2-1; TRBD1 or TRBD2 may be the D gene (7 bases each). The CDR3 sequence is 16 residues long. Germline CDR1 is SEHNR and CDR2 is FQNEAQ (reference sequence). The V end lost 4 bases, the J end lost 8 bases, and 21 bases lay between the germline ends. The CDR3 here is CASSSALQGRAYEQFF. The CDR3 bases are TGTGCCAGCAGCTCCGCCTTACAGGGGAGGGCATATGAGCAGTTCTTC.

The rearrangement uses TRBV4-1 and TRBJ1-5; D is possibly TRBD1 (5 bases). The CDR3 spans 15 residues. Trimming left V 1 base short and J 7 bases short, with 14 bases between. The germline V gene has CDR1 MGHRA and CDR2 YSYEKL. The CDR3 here is CASSQVDRGGQPQHF. In DNA form, the CDR3 reads TGCGCCAGCAGCCAAGTCGACCGGGGGGGGCAGCCCCAGCATTTT.

This clonotype was picked up a small number of times. This chain joins TRBV5-1 and TRBJ2-5; 8 nucleotides match TRBD1. The CDR3 is 14 amino acids. The J segment lost 3 bases and the V segment lost 1 base, leaving 2 bases of the junction unmatched. Per germline, CDR1 SGHRS and CDR2 YFSETQ. The CDR3 sequence is CASSLQGAEETQYF. The DNA of the CDR3 is TGCGCCAGCAGCTTGCAGGGGGCGGAAGAGACCCAGTACTTC.

This clonotype was counted at least ten times. This rearrangement joins TRBV2 to TRBJ1-1; D is unclear. The CDR3 spans 16 residues. V was cut by 4 bases and J by 0 bases, with 15 bases left in between. Germline V CDR1 and CDR2: SNHLY, FYNNEI. The CDR3: CASSAYPSGLNTEAFF. CDR3 DNA: TGTGCCAGCAGTGCTTATCCCAGTGGGCTGAACACTGAAGCTTTCTTT.

DNA of the CDR3: TGTGCCAGCAGGATTTCGTTCCATAGCAATCAGCCCCAGCATTTT. It encodes CASRISFHSNQPQHF. This rearrangement joins TRBV27 to TRBJ1-5; D unresolved. The V end was cut by 6 bases, the J end by 0 bases, with 12 bases between. The germline CDR1 and CDR2 sequences are MNHEY and SMNVEV (reference sequence). This CDR3 has 15 residues.